The clone carrying this T cell receptor (beta chain) was detected many times. As yet, its antigen is unknown. TCR beta CDR3 region amplification was performed from RNA transcripts. TCR CDR3 underwent first-round RT-PCR with the HTBI primer set. TCRdb ran MiXCR on the multiplex PCR reads and lists one entry per CDR3 protein. The repertoire holds a few hundred thousand distinct CDR3 sequences, with about a sixth as singletons. This entry comes from a study of T cells in Graves' hyperthyroidism and ophthalmopathy. Germline V CDR1 and CDR2: SGHTA, FQGTGA. V lost 5 bases and J lost 6, with 14 bases in between. CDR3 length: 14 amino acids. Study-level points and caveats: Using 13 V-J features, a model discriminated ophthalmopathy from stable hyperthyroidism. With a median lead of roughly 6.8 months before onset, the model predicted ophthalmopathy.

Lactation, pregnancy, other autoimmune disease or uncontrolled infection excluded patients. Diagnoses were established using clinical symptoms, serum thyroxine and TRAb, thyroid ultrasound and orbital computed tomography. This receptor was obtained from a woman aged 18-29 years with Graves' ophthalmopathy. The chain couples TRBV7-3 to TRBJ2-1; perhaps TRBD1 as D (6 bases). Sequencing used blood. CDR3 in amino acids: CASSNGGGPNEQFF. In DNA, the CDR3 is TGTGCCAGCAGCAATGGTGGGGGCCCCAATGAGCAGTTCTTC.